This T cell receptor beta chain is from a study of response to subunit inactivated influenza vaccine. Findings and limits, study-wide: Each seasonal flu vaccination may recruit only limited new T cells, authors suggested.

TCRdb reprocessed the RT-PCR reads via MiXCR and lists one record per CDR3 protein. Of about 520,000 distinct CDR3 sequences listed, approximately 7.8% were seen once; the top ten hold over 10%. The CDR3 consists of 17 residues. Germline CDR1 is ENHRY and CDR2 is SYGVKD. After removal of 0 bases from V and 0 bases from J, the junction contained 5 bases not matched to a gene. As for this clonotype: Its matching antigen is unknown.

This TCR came from a man between 50 and 75 years old who received an inactivated influenza vaccine. The chain uses TRBV10-3 and TRBJ2-5; 9 nucleotides match TRBD2. The sample was PBMCs from blood, taken around 25 months after vaccination. The CDR3 spells CAISESLAGMYQETQYF. CDR3 DNA: TGTGCCATCAGTGAGTCCCTAGCGGGAATGTACCAAGAGACCCAGTACTTC.